This T cell receptor (beta chain) was documented in a study of cytomegalovirus exposure and HLA in healthy donors. The CDR3 is 16 residues long. V dropped 2 bases and J dropped 4; count of bases not matched to a gene: 7. Germline V gene sequence: CDR1 SGHVS, CDR2 FNYEAQ. This clone was counted only a few times. Vbeta (60) and Jbeta (13) primers were used in the PCR. The method was immunoSEQ multiplex PCR; TCRdb's version includes in-frame clones alone and lacks a portion of them. The table includes tens of thousands of clones, 70% to 85% detected once. Sequencing was performed on PBMCs. V and J are TRBV7-6 and TRBJ2-3, with TRBD2 identical over 9 bases. This sequence originates from a man over 45 in good health and CMV-seronegative. CDR3 bases: TGTGCCAGCAGCTTAAACGGCGGGGGGGGGCCAGATACGCAGTATTTT. It encodes CASSLNGGGGPDTQYF.